In its sample, the clone carrying this T cell receptor (beta chain) was seen many times. This entry is derived from a study of low-dose radiotherapy and immunotherapy resistance in tumors. Study-level information: Cyclophosphamide infusions of 200 mg/m2 came every two weeks, one day before radiation-immunotherapy.

Noted time point: before trial treatment. Donors received nivolumab, ipilimumab, aspirin, low-dose cyclophosphamide and low-dose radiotherapy. Patients with advanced, tumor-infiltrating lymphocyte-negative solid tumors were eligible. CDR1 is LGHNA and CDR2 is YNFKEQ in the germline V gene. Trimming took off 0 bases at V and 5 bases at J, with 18 bases between the two ends. This CDR3 region has 17 residues. TRAV and TRBV primers primed cDNA for both TCRalpha and TCRbeta. Over around 19 PCR cycles, TCRs were amplified from a constant-region primer and V-primer adapter. The authors amplified isolated mRNA by in vitro transcription. TCRdb re-called the reads with MiXCR, one entry per CDR3 protein. The table has about 82,000 distinct CDR3 sequences, approximately 20% seen once.

The chain joins TRBV4-2 to TRBJ2-3, with a tentative D call TRBD2 (7 bases). This sample comprised PBMCs, obtained before treatment. The sequence came from a male donor with prostate cancer. CDR3 loop: CASSQDHGGGPKDTQYF. The CDR3 DNA reads TGTGCCAGCAGCCAAGATCATGGGGGGGGGCCCAAAGATACGCAGTATTTT.